Below are 19 T cell receptor beta chains sequenced from a single sample in a study of CD8+ T cells in alopecia areata. Extracted from the samples, RNA was reverse transcribed into cDNA to serve as the sequencing template. Here immunoSEQ multiplex PCR was the method, and the copy in TCRdb shows in-frame clones only, minus some. In the table there are about 160,000 clones, less than 70% of which are singletons. Treatment reported: oral pan-JAK inhibitor, 5-10 mg twice daily. Material: CD4+ T cells sorted from blood, obtained at week 4, from a patient treated with tofacitinib. These receptors were taken from a human donor with alopecia areata.

This clone was detected only a few times. The chain joins TRBV19 to TRBJ1-1, with TRBD1 as a possible D gene (5 bases). The CDR3 spans 13 residues. The germline CDR1 and CDR2 sequences are LNHDA and SQIVND (reference sequence). V dropped 7 bases and J dropped 7 bases, with 16 bases sitting between them. Here the CDR3 reads CASKGRIRDEAFF. As DNA, the CDR3 is TGTGCCAGTAAGGGGAGAATACGAGATGAAGCTTTCTTT. The variable domain in full, completed from reference TRBV19 and TRBJ1-1, reads DGGITQSPKYLFRKEGQNVTLSCEQNLNHDAMYWYRQDPGQGLRLIYYSQIVNDFQKGDIAEGYSVSREKKESFPLTVTSAQKNPTAFYLCASKGRIRDEAFFGQGTRLTVV.

This sequence joins TRBV10-3 and TRBJ1-5; D gene unclear. The CDR3 extends over 12 amino acids. Trimming removed 5 bases from V and 2 bases from J, with 4 bases in between. Germline CDR1 reads ENHRY; CDR2 reads SYGVKD. CDR3 nucleotides: TGTGCCATCAGTCCGGGCAATCAGCCCCAGCATTTT. Residues: CAISPGNQPQHF.

This clone appeared a few times. The chain links TRBV10-3 to TRBJ2-5; D may match TRBD1 or TRBD2 (6 bases each). Germline lookup yields CDR1 ENHRY and CDR2 SYGVKD. The germline V and J ends were trimmed by 7 bases and 1 base, with 16 bases remaining between them. The CDR3 is 15 residues long. As DNA, the CDR3 is TGTGCCATCACCCCCGAGGGGGGCCCCCAAGAGACCCAGTACTTC. Protein product: CAITPEGGPQETQYF.

The chain uses TRBV2 and TRBJ2-7, with D possibly being TRBD2 (5 bases). Germline values: CDR1 SNHLY, CDR2 FYNNEI. The CDR3 length is 11 residues. CDR3 protein: CASGDSYEQYF. The CDR3 DNA follows: TGTGCGAGCGGAGATTCCTACGAGCAGTACTTC.

The chain is built from TRBV2 and TRBJ2-5; either TRBD1 or TRBD2 may fit D (5 bases each). The CDR3 consists of 12 residues. Trimming left V 6 bases short and J 5 bases short, with 10 bases between. Per the germline V gene, CDR1 is SNHLY and CDR2 is FYNNEI. CDR3 sequence (DNA): TGTGCCAGCAGAGAGGGGATGGAGACCCAGTACTTC. Its translation is CASREGMETQYF.

This clone was observed a handful of times. The V gene is TRBV25-1, the J gene TRBJ2-7; weak D call: TRBD2 (6 bases). This CDR3 has 16 amino acids. Trimming left V 2 bases short and J 2 bases short, with 16 bases between. Germline CDR1 MGHDK, CDR2 SYGVNS. For the CDR3, the DNA is TGTGCCAGCAGTGAAGGAGGGGCAGTTGGCGCCTACGAGCAGTACTTC. Protein: CASSEGGAVGAYEQYF.

This clone was seen only once. V usage is TRBV5-4 and J usage is TRBJ2-4, with no clear D. Germline values: CDR1 SGHNT, CDR2 YYREEE (reference sequence). The CDR3 loop spans 14 amino acids. V lost 1 base to trimming and J lost 0 bases, with 5 bases between them. CDR3 in amino acids: CASSLPTAKNIQYF. CDR3 DNA sequence: TGTGCCAGCAGCTTGCCGACAGCCAAAAACATTCAGTACTTC.

This clone was recorded only once. The rearrangement joins TRBV29-1 to TRBJ2-5, with D tentatively TRBD1 or TRBD2 (5 bases each). The CDR3 loop spans 11 amino acids. Trimming cost V 8 bases and J 5 bases, with 12 bases left between them. Germline V lookup: CDR1 SQVTM, CDR2 ANQGSEA. As DNA, the CDR3 is TGCAGCCTCCGGTGGGGGGAGACCCAGTACTTC. Translation gives CSLRWGETQYF.

V and J are TRBV5-1 and TRBJ2-1, with D uncertain. The CDR3 contains 12 residues. Deletions cut 5 bases from V and 8 bases from J, with 11 bases between. Germline lookup yields CDR1 SGHRS and CDR2 YFSETQ. The CDR3 bases are TGCGCCAGCAGGTCTGCGATCGATGAGCAGTTCTTC. The encoded protein is CASRSAIDEQFF.

The chain links TRBV29-1 to TRBJ1-1; D gene uncertain. CDR1 is SQVTM, CDR2 ANQGSEA, per germline. V dropped 7 bases and J dropped 1 base, with 13 bases sitting between them. The CDR3 totals 13 residues. The CDR3 coding sequence is TGCAGCGGATCACGCCAGGCGAACACTGAAGCTTTCTTT. Amino acids: CSGSRQANTEAFF.

The chain combines TRBV30 with TRBJ2-5; tentatively, D is TRBD2 (5 bases). Judging by the DNA end, TRBJ2-7 fits better; the J call may be wrong. The germline V gene encodes CDR1 GTSNPN and CDR2 SVGIG (reference sequence). The CDR3 consists of 13 residues. CDR3: CAWSVRGLYEQYF. The CDR3, as DNA: TGTGCCTGGAGTGTACGCGGACTCTACGAGCAGTACTTC.

DNA of the CDR3: TGTGCCAGTAGGCGACAGGGGGCGGCCTACGAGCAGTACTTC. It codes for CASRRQGAAYEQYF. The V gene is TRBV19, the J gene TRBJ2-7; 10 bases align to TRBD1. Germline CDR1 is LNHDA and CDR2 is SQIVND (reference sequence). This CDR3 is 14 amino acids long. Trimming took 6 bases from V and 2 from J; bases not matched to a gene: 4. The full variable domain, its missing parts supplied by reference TRBV19 and TRBJ2-7, is DGGITQSPKYLFRKEGQNVTLSCEQNLNHDAMYWYRQDPGQGLRLIYYSQIVNDFQKGDIAEGYSVSREKKESFPLTVTSAQKNPTAFYLCASRRQGAAYEQYFGPGTRLTVT.

The chain links TRBV7-2 to TRBJ1-4; no definite D call. Germline V gene lookup returns CDR1 SGHTA and CDR2 FQGNSA. The V end was cut by 6 bases, the J end by 4 bases, with 12 bases between. The CDR3 runs 14 residues. DNA for the CDR3: TGTGCCAGCAGTTTATGGTCCTTTAATGAAAAACTGTTTTTT. It encodes CASSLWSFNEKLFF. The full variable domain, completed using reference TRBV7-2 and TRBJ1-4, is GAGVSQSPSNKVTEKGKDVELRCDPISGHTALYWYRQSLGQGLEFLIYFQGNSAPDKSGLPSDRFSAERTGGSVSTLTIQRTQQEDSAVYLCASSLWSFNEKLFFGSGTQLSVL.

The rearrangement links TRBV5-4 to TRBJ2-5, with D unresolved. Germline assignment: CDR1 SGHNT and CDR2 YYREEE (reference sequence). The CDR3 totals 13 residues. V was trimmed by 1 base and J by 1 base, leaving 5 bases between them. The CDR3 DNA follows: TGTGCCAGCAGCTTGTGGGTCCAAGAGACCCAGTACTTC. Translating it yields CASSLWVQETQYF.

On this clone itself: The same CDR3 is also encoded by other DNA sequences in this sample. The rearrangement links TRBV9 to TRBJ2-5; maybe TRBD2 (6 bases). Germline CDR1 and CDR2: SGDLS and YYNGEE. Trimming took 3 bases from V and 2 from J, leaving 11 bases between them. The CDR3 spans 14 residues. CDR3 DNA: TGTGCCAGCAGCGCGGGGACTCCTCAAGAGACCCAGTACTTC. Amino acids: CASSAGTPQETQYF.

A note on this clone: The sample holds other DNA sequences that translate to the same CDR3. The V and J genes are TRBV30 and TRBJ1-1, with D uncertain. This CDR3 region has 13 residues. From germline, CDR1 is GTSNPN and CDR2 SVGIG (reference sequence). Trimming left V 1 base short and J 1 base short, with 7 bases between. The DNA of the CDR3 is TGTGCCTGGAGTGAGCACGGGAACACTGAAGCTTTCTTT. It translates to CAWSEHGNTEAFF.

The rearrangement joins TRBV5-1 to TRBJ2-6; D is possibly TRBD1 (5 bases). Germline-derived CDR1 and CDR2 are SGHRS and YFSETQ. The V gene lost 0 bases and the J gene lost 0 bases, with 10 bases spanning the gap. The CDR3 is 17 residues long. The CDR3 DNA reads as TGCGCCAGCAGCTTGGGGGGCCCACACTCTGGGGCCAACGTCCTGACTTTC. It encodes CASSLGGPHSGANVLTF.

Only a few counts were recorded for this clone. The V gene is TRBV11-2, the J gene TRBJ2-7; possible D gene TRBD1, 5 bases. Germline V gene sequence: CDR1 SGHAT, CDR2 FQNNGV. The CDR3 loop spans 12 amino acids. V was trimmed by 1 base and J by 7 bases, leaving 8 bases between them. DNA for the CDR3: TGTGCCAGCAGCTTAGTAGGACAAGAGCAGTACTTC. This sequence encodes CASSLVGQEQYF.

This clone occurred a few times. The chain has TRBV18 and TRBJ1-5; D gene unclear. CDR3 length: 14 amino acids. CDR1 KGHSH and CDR2 LQKENI come from the germline V gene. The V end was cut by 4 bases, the J end by 3 bases, with 10 bases between. The CDR3: CASSRRGHNQPQHF. In DNA form, the CDR3 reads TGTGCCAGCTCACGAAGAGGGCACAATCAGCCCCAGCATTTT. Using reference TRBV18 and TRBJ1-5 for the parts outside the CDR3, the full variable domain is NAGVMQNPRHLVRRRGQEARLRCSPMKGHSHVYWYRQLPEEGLKFMVYLQKENIIDESGMPKERFSAEFPKEGPSILRIQQVVRGDSAAYFCASSRRGHNQPQHFGDGTRLSIL.